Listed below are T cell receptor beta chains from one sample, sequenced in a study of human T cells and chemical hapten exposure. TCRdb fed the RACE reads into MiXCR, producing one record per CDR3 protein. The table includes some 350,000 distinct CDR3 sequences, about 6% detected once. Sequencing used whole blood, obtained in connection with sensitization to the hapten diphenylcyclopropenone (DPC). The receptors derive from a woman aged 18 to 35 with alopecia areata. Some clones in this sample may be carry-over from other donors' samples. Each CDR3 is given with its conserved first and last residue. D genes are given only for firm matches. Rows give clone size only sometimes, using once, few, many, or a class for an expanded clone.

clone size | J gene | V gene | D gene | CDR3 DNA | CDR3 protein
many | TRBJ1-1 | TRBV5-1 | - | TGCGCCAGCAGTTCCGGATCGAGAGTCCCGAACACTGAAGCTTTCTTT | CASSSGSRVPNTEAFF
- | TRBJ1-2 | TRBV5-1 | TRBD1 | TGCGCCAGCCAACCCCGGGACAGGGGATCGGATGGCTACACCTTC | CASQPRDRGSDGYTF
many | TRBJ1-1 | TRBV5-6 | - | TGTGCCAGCAGCCACAGCGCAGGGAGAGAAGCTTTCTTT | CASSHSAGREAFF
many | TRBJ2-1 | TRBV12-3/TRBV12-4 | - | TGTGCCAGCAGCACGGGGGGCAGCTTTTACAATGAGCAGTTCTTC | CASSTGGSFYNEQFF
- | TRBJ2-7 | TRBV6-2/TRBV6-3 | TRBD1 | TGTGCCAGCCTGCGACAGGGATCAGTCTACGAGCAGTACTTC | CASLRQGSVYEQYF
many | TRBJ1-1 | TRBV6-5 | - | TGTGCCAGCAGTTACGGCAGCGTGAACACTGAAGCTTTCTTT | CASSYGSVNTEAFF
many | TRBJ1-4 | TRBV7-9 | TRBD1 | TGTGCCAGCAGTTACAGGGGCTCTAATGAAAAACTGTTTTTT | CASSYRGSNEKLFF
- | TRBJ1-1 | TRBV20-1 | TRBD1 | TGCAGTGCCAGTCACAGGGGGCGTCGCACTGAAGCTTTCTTT | CSASHRGRRTEAFF
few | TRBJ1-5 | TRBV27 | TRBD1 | TGTGCCAGCAGTTTCGGTCAGGGGGGCAATCAGCCCCAGCATTTT | CASSFGQGGNQPQHF
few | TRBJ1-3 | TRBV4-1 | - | TGCGCCAGCAGCCAACCGGCCAGTAAGTCGGGAAACACCATATATTTT | CASSQPASKSGNTIYF
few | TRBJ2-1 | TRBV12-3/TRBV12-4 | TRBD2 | TGTGCCAGCAGCCCGCTTACTAGCGGGGCCCTAGGGCAGTTCTTC | CASSPLTSGALGQFF
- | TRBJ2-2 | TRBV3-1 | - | TGTGCCAGCAGCCAAGACACCGGGGAGCTGTTTTTT | CASSQDTGELFF
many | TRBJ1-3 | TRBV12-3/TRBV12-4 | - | TGTGCCAGCAGCCACGACAGAGCTGGAAACACCATATATTTT | CASSHDRAGNTIYF
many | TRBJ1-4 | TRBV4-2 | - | TGTGCCAGCACAGGGACAAGATTTGCAACTAATGAAAAACTGTTTTTT | CASTGTRFATNEKLFF
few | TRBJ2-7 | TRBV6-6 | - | TGTGCCAGCAGTTACTCGGCAGGCTTAGCCTACGAGCAGTACTTC | CASSYSAGLAYEQYF
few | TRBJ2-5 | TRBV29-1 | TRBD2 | TGCAGCGTTGACCAGGGGACTAGCGGACTACAAGAGACCCAGTACTTC | CSVDQGTSGLQETQYF
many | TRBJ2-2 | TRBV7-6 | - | TGTGCCAGCAGCTCCGGGGTCGCGGCTAACACCGGGGAGCTGTTTTTT | CASSSGVAANTGELFF
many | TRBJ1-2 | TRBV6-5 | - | TGTGCCAGCAGCCGCGGGACTCCGCGAGGCTACACCTTC | CASSRGTPRGYTF
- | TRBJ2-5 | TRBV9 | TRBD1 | TGTGCCAGCAGCGTAGCGGGGACAGGCCGTCAAGAGACCCAGTACTTC | CASSVAGTGRQETQYF
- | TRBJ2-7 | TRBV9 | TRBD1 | TGTGCCAGCAGCCCACGACAGGGGAGAACCTACGAGCAGTACTTC | CASSPRQGRTYEQYF
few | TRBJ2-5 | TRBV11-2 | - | TGTGCCAGCAGCCAAGGGGTGGTTCAAGAGACCCAGTACTTC | CASSQGVVQETQYF
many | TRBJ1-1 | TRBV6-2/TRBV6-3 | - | TGTGCCAGCAGTTACAAAGGTCGGGACCCCCAGCCTGAAGCTTTCTTT | CASSYKGRDPQPEAFF
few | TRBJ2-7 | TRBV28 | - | TGTGCCAGCCAGGACAGTTCCACCTACGAGCAGTACTTC | CASQDSSTYEQYF
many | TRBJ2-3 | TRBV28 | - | TGTGCCAGCAGTCCTAGTAATACGCAGTATTTT | CASSPSNTQYF
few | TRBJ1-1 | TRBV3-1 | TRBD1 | TGTGCCAGCAGCCGGGACAGGGGTAGTGGAGCTTTCTTT | CASSRDRGSGAFF
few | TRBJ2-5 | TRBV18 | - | TGTGCCAGCTCGAGGGCTAGCGCACAAGAGACCCAGTACTTC | CASSRASAQETQYF
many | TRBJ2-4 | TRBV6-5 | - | TGTGCCAGCAGGACGACTAGTACAAACATTCAGTACTTC | CASRTTSTNIQYF
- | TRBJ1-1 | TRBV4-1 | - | TGCGCCAGCAGCCAAGATTTGGCCCGGATAAACACTGAAGCTTTCTTT | CASSQDLARINTEAFF
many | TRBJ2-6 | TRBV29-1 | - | TGCAGCGTTGAGATTTCAGGAACTGGGGCCAACGTCCTGACTTTC | CSVEISGTGANVLTF
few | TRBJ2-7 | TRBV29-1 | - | TGCAGCGTGAGCCGGGACGGCTACGAGCAGTACTTC | CSVSRDGYEQYF
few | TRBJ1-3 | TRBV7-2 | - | TGTGCCAGCAGCTTAACGACAGCAGGAAACACCATATATTTT | CASSLTTAGNTIYF
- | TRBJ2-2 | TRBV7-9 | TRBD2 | TGTGCCAGCAGGGCCGGGGGGGCCGCCGGGGAGCTGTTTTTT | CASRAGGAAGELFF
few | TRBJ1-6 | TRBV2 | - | TGTGCCAGCAGTGGGCCCCCGAATAATTCACCCCTCCACTTT | CASSGPPNNSPLHF
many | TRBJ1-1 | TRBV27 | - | TGTGCCAGCAGTCGGTTCACTGAAGCTTTCTTT | CASSRFTEAFF
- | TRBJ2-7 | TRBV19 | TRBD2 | TGTGCCAGCGTGGGACTAGCGGGGGGTACCTACGAGCAGTACTTC | CASVGLAGGTYEQYF
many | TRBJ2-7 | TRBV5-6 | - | TGTGCCAGCAAGGGGGGTAGGTCCTACGAGCAGTACTTC | CASKGGRSYEQYF
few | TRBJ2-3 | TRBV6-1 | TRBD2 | TGTGCCAGCAGTGAAGTAATAGCGGGGTCCACAGATACGCAGTATTTT | CASSEVIAGSTDTQYF
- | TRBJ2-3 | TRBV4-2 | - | TGTGCCAGCAGCCAAGAGGGCACCACAGATACGCAGTATTTT | CASSQEGTTDTQYF
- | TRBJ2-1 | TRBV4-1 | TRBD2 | TGCGCCAGCAGCCAAGCCACTAGCGGGGGCAGATACAATGAGCAGTTCTTC | CASSQATSGGRYNEQFF
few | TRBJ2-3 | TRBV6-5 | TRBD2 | TGTGCCAGCAGTTACCCTTCTAGCGGGGGGCGCACAGATACGCAGTATTTT | CASSYPSSGGRTDTQYF
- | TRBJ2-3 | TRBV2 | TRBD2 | TGTGCCAGCAGTGAGGGGACTAGAAGAACAGATACGCAGTATTTT | CASSEGTRRTDTQYF
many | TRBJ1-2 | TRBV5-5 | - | TGTGCCAGCAGCCTTACAGCGGGGCGAGGCTATGGCTACACCTTC | CASSLTAGRGYGYTF
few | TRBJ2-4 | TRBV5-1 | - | TGCGCCAGCAGCCGACGACAGGACACCAAAAACATTCAGTACTTC | CASSRRQDTKNIQYF
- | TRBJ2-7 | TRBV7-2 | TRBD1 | TGTGCCAGCAGCTTAGTGGTAAACAGGGGGCTCGAGCAGTACTTC | CASSLVVNRGLEQYF
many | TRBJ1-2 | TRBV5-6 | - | TGTGCCAGCAGCCAGGACGCCGTCTATGGCTACACCTTC | CASSQDAVYGYTF
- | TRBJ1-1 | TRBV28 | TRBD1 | TGTGCCAGCGACGACAGGGACACTGAAGCTTTCTTT | CASDDRDTEAFF
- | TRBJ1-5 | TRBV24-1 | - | TGTGCCACCAGTGACCCGACAGAGGATAGCAATCAGCCCCAGCATTTT | CATSDPTEDSNQPQHF
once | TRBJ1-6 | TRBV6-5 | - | TGTGCCAGCAGTTACTCGGAGTTATCACCCCTCCACTTT | CASSYSELSPLHF
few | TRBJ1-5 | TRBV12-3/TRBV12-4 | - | TGTGCCAGCAGTTTAGCCCAGGCCCAGCCCCAGCATTTT | CASSLAQAQPQHF
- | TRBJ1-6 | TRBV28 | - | TGTGCCAGCAGAGCCCTCGCGGGATTGTCCTATAATTCACCCCTCCACTTT | CASRALAGLSYNSPLHF
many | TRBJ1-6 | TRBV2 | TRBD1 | TGTGCCAGCAGATCCAGGGGGGGGAATTCACCCCTCCACTTT | CASRSRGGNSPLHF
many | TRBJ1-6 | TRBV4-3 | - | TGCGCCAGCAGCCAACAGCCGGGATCGAATTCACCCCTCCACTTT | CASSQQPGSNSPLHF
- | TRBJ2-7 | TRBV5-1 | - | TGCGCCAGCAGCTCTTCCGGGAGCCTCGGCGAGCAGTACTTC | CASSSSGSLGEQYF
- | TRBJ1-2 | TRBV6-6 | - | TGCTCTTCGACAGACTACTATGGCTACACCTTC | CSSTDYYGYTF
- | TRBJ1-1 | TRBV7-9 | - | TGTGCCAGCAGCTTAGACAGGACTACCCCGAACACTGAAGCTTTCTTT | CASSLDRTTPNTEAFF